One T cell receptor beta chain is described in this entry. The CDR3 runs to 16 residues. Germline V gene lookup returns CDR1 SGHVS and CDR2 FNYEAQ. The ends were cut back, 3 bases at V and 3 bases at J, with 15 bases in the middle. Here immunoSEQ multiplex PCR was the method, and the copy in TCRdb shows in-frame clones only, minus some. In the table there are 200,000 to 300,000 clones, 85% to 90% of which are singletons. The record originates from a study of blood T cell repertoires in COVID-19. The clonotype comes from a woman aged 40 to 50 with acute or convalescent COVID-19. Sequenced input: peripheral blood. The chain employs TRBV7-6 and TRBJ1-5, with D maybe TRBD1 (6 bases). CDR3 nucleotides: TGTGCCAGCAGCTTGGGGGAACAGGGTACCAATCAGCCCCAGCATTTT. Translated, it gives CASSLGEQGTNQPQHF.